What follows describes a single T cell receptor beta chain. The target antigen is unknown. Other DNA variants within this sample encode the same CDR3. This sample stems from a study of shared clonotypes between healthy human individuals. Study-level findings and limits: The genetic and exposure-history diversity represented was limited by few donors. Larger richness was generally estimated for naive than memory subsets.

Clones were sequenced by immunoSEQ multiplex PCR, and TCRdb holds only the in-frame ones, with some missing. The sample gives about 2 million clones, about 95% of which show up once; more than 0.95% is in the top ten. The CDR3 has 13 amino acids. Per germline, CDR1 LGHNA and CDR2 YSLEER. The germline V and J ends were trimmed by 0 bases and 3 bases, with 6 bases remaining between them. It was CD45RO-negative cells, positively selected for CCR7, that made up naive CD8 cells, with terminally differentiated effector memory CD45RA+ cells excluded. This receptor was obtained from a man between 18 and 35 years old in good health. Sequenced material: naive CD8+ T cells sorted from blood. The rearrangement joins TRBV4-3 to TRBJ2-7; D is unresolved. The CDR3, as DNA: TGCGCCAGCAGCCAAGACCACGGCTACGAGCAGTACTTC. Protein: CASSQDHGYEQYF.